This is a list of T cell receptor beta chains from one sample in a study of T cells in Graves' hyperthyroidism and ophthalmopathy. TCRdb reprocessed the multiplex PCR reads via MiXCR and lists one record per CDR3 protein. Of around 190,000 distinct CDR3 sequences in the sample, around a sixth were seen once. The sequenced material came from blood. The receptors were gathered from a woman between 50 and 59 years old with Graves' hyperthyroidism. CDR3s include the opening cysteine and the closing phenylalanine or tryptophan. Each record gives: J gene, D gene, clone size, V gene, CDR3 protein, CDR3 DNA. D genes are given only for firm matches. Size is omitted from some rows. Given values are once, few, many or a class for expanded clones.

J gene: TRBJ1-1
D gene: TRBD1
clone size: few
V gene: TRBV7-2
CDR3 protein: CASSLKEQGADTEAFF
CDR3 DNA: TGTGCCAGCAGCTTAAAAGAACAGGGGGCCGACACTGAAGCTTTCTTT

J gene: TRBJ2-7
D gene: NA
clone size: NA
V gene: TRBV25-1
CDR3 protein: CASSAGPQGKIGYEQYF
CDR3 DNA: TGTGCCAGCAGTGCAGGGCCTCAGGGGAAAATCGGCTACGAGCAGTACTTC

J gene: TRBJ2-2
D gene: NA
clone size: many
V gene: TRBV7-9
CDR3 protein: CASSLGRDAGELFF
CDR3 DNA: TGTGCCAGCAGCTTAGGGCGGGACGCCGGGGAGCTGTTTTTT

J gene: TRBJ1-2
D gene: NA
clone size: many
V gene: TRBV20-1
CDR3 protein: CSARRAGDGYTF
CDR3 DNA: TGCAGTGCTAGAAGGGCAGGGGACGGCTACACCTTC

J gene: TRBJ1-6
D gene: NA
clone size: many
V gene: TRBV12-3/TRBV12-4
CDR3 protein: CASSMTGELGSPLHF
CDR3 DNA: TGTGCCAGCAGCATGACAGGTGAACTTGGTTCACCCCTCCACTTT

J gene: TRBJ2-1
D gene: TRBD2
clone size: many
V gene: TRBV11-3
CDR3 protein: CASSQYQLLAGAPNEQFF
CDR3 DNA: TGTGCCAGCAGCCAATACCAACTACTAGCGGGAGCCCCCAATGAGCAGTTCTTC

J gene: TRBJ1-4
D gene: NA
clone size: NA
V gene: TRBV9
CDR3 protein: CASSIGATNEKLFF
CDR3 DNA: TGTGCCAGCAGTATAGGTGCAACTAATGAAAAACTGTTTTTT

J gene: TRBJ2-1
D gene: NA
clone size: NA
V gene: TRBV19
CDR3 protein: CASSDSLAPSSYNEQFF
CDR3 DNA: TGTGCCAGTAGTGACTCTCTGGCCCCGAGCTCCTACAATGAGCAGTTCTTC

J gene: TRBJ2-1
D gene: TRBD2
clone size: many
V gene: TRBV27
CDR3 protein: CASSFFLGSGLNNEQFF
CDR3 DNA: TGTGCCAGCAGTTTCTTCCTGGGTAGCGGGTTAAACAATGAGCAGTTCTTC

J gene: TRBJ1-5
D gene: NA
clone size: NA
V gene: TRBV24-1
CDR3 protein: CATSDPGGSNQPQHF
CDR3 DNA: TGTGCCACCAGTGATCCCGGGGGTAGCAATCAGCCCCAGCATTTT

J gene: TRBJ2-2
D gene: TRBD2
clone size: few
V gene: TRBV5-4
CDR3 protein: CASSFSGRVNTGELFF
CDR3 DNA: TGTGCCAGCAGCTTTAGCGGGAGGGTGAACACCGGGGAGCTGTTTTTT

J gene: TRBJ2-2
D gene: NA
clone size: few
V gene: TRBV25-1
CDR3 protein: CASSVIGSDTGELFF
CDR3 DNA: TGTGCCAGCAGTGTAATTGGTTCGGACACCGGGGAGCTGTTTTTT

J gene: TRBJ2-3
D gene: NA
clone size: many
V gene: TRBV29-1
CDR3 protein: CSILSGSGDTQYF
CDR3 DNA: TGCAGCATCTTGTCCGGGAGTGGAGATACGCAGTATTTT

J gene: TRBJ2-7
D gene: TRBD1
clone size: many
V gene: TRBV7-6
CDR3 protein: CASSLAFGDRVNYEQYF
CDR3 DNA: TGTGCCAGCAGCTTAGCGTTCGGGGACAGGGTTAATTACGAGCAGTACTTC

J gene: TRBJ2-3
D gene: TRBD2
clone size: many
V gene: TRBV28
CDR3 protein: CASSFAGTRGKDTQYF
CDR3 DNA: TGTGCCAGCAGTTTTGCCGGGACTAGGGGTAAGGATACGCAGTATTTT

J gene: TRBJ2-2
D gene: NA
clone size: NA
V gene: TRBV7-3
CDR3 protein: CASSSIPPVLAGELFF
CDR3 DNA: TGTGCCAGCAGCTCCATCCCCCCCGTCCTGGCCGGGGAGCTGTTTTTT

J gene: TRBJ1-5
D gene: TRBD1
clone size: NA
V gene: TRBV18
CDR3 protein: CASSPFRTGGVNQPQHF
CDR3 DNA: TGTGCCAGCTCACCTTTCCGGACAGGGGGAGTCAATCAGCCCCAGCATTTT

J gene: TRBJ2-2
D gene: NA
clone size: NA
V gene: TRBV9
CDR3 protein: CAGASSPLSTGELFF
CDR3 DNA: TGTGCCGGGGCCTCTAGTCCCCTCTCCACCGGGGAGCTGTTTTTT

J gene: TRBJ2-1
D gene: NA
clone size: many
V gene: TRBV28
CDR3 protein: CASSSSGHGEQFF
CDR3 DNA: TGTGCCAGCAGTTCCTCAGGTCATGGTGAGCAGTTCTTC

J gene: TRBJ2-1
D gene: TRBD2
clone size: NA
V gene: TRBV7-9
CDR3 protein: CASSYEGLAGDAEQFF
CDR3 DNA: TGTGCCAGCAGCTATGAGGGACTAGCGGGAGATGCTGAGCAGTTCTTC

J gene: TRBJ1-1
D gene: TRBD1
clone size: NA
V gene: TRBV11-2
CDR3 protein: CASRGTGGDAEALF
CDR3 DNA: TGTGCCAGCAGGGGAACAGGGGGCGACGCTGAAGCTCTCTTT

J gene: TRBJ2-1
D gene: TRBD2
clone size: NA
V gene: TRBV19
CDR3 protein: CASSIVRASGSSYNEQFF
CDR3 DNA: TGTGCCAGTAGTATAGTAAGGGCTAGCGGGAGCTCCTACAATGAGCAGTTCTTC

J gene: TRBJ2-4
D gene: NA
clone size: NA
V gene: TRBV9
CDR3 protein: CASSPAREDIQYF
CDR3 DNA: TGTGCCAGCAGCCCCGCGAGAGAGGACATTCAGTACTTC

J gene: TRBJ1-1
D gene: NA
clone size: few
V gene: TRBV30
CDR3 protein: CAWRGRKLTPEAFF
CDR3 DNA: TGTGCCTGGAGGGGGAGAAAGTTGACTCCTGAAGCTTTCTTT

J gene: TRBJ2-7
D gene: NA
clone size: many
V gene: TRBV18
CDR3 protein: CASSPTQSSYEQYF
CDR3 DNA: TGTGCCAGCTCACCAACCCAGAGCTCCTACGAGCAGTACTTC

J gene: TRBJ2-3
D gene: NA
clone size: many
V gene: TRBV7-7
CDR3 protein: CASSRRGGTDTQYF
CDR3 DNA: TGTGCTAGCAGCCGCAGGGGGGGCACAGATACGCAGTATTTT

J gene: TRBJ1-3
D gene: NA
clone size: NA
V gene: TRBV20-1
CDR3 protein: CSALRDISGNTIYF
CDR3 DNA: TGCAGTGCGCTACGGGACATCTCTGGAAACACCATATATTTT

J gene: TRBJ2-3
D gene: TRBD2
clone size: many
V gene: TRBV7-3
CDR3 protein: CASSLGLAAKDTQYF
CDR3 DNA: TGTGCCAGCAGCCTCGGACTAGCGGCTAAAGATACGCAGTATTTT

J gene: TRBJ2-3
D gene: TRBD2
clone size: many
V gene: TRBV6-1
CDR3 protein: CASSASGNTDTQYF
CDR3 DNA: TGTGCCAGCAGTGCTAGCGGGAACACAGATACGCAGTATTTT

J gene: TRBJ2-3
D gene: TRBD2
clone size: few
V gene: TRBV11-2
CDR3 protein: CASRRTSGTDTQYF
CDR3 DNA: TGTGCCAGCAGACGGACTAGCGGGACCGATACGCAGTATTTT

J gene: TRBJ2-7
D gene: NA
clone size: many
V gene: TRBV27
CDR3 protein: CASSLQGLLSYEQYF
CDR3 DNA: TGTGCCAGCAGCCTACAGGGACTCCTCTCCTACGAGCAGTACTTC

J gene: TRBJ1-1
D gene: NA
clone size: NA
V gene: TRBV6-1
CDR3 protein: CACRAQGGAFF
CDR3 DNA: TGTGCCTGCAGAGCCCAGGGTGGCGCTTTCTTT

J gene: TRBJ1-6
D gene: NA
clone size: many
V gene: TRBV28
CDR3 protein: CASSLSQGGGGTHF
CDR3 DNA: TGTGCCAGCAGTTTAAGTCAGGGAGGCGGGGGAACCCACTTT

J gene: TRBJ1-1
D gene: TRBD1
clone size: NA
V gene: TRBV20-1
CDR3 protein: CGAREPGQPNTEAFF
CDR3 DNA: TGCGGTGCTAGAGAACCGGGACAGCCGAACACTGAAGCTTTCTTT

J gene: TRBJ2-2
D gene: NA
clone size: many
V gene: TRBV6-5
CDR3 protein: CASSYSGPLRPGELFF
CDR3 DNA: TGTGCCAGCAGTTACTCAGGACCCCTTCGGCCCGGGGAGCTGTTTTTT

J gene: TRBJ2-3
D gene: TRBD2
clone size: few
V gene: TRBV6-1
CDR3 protein: CASSLTTGTISYTNTQYF
CDR3 DNA: TGTGCCAGCAGCCTTACTACCGGGACTATTTCTTACACAAATACGCAGTATTTT

J gene: TRBJ2-1
D gene: NA
clone size: many
V gene: TRBV6-1
CDR3 protein: CASSDGSNSYNEQFF
CDR3 DNA: TGTGCCAGCAGTGATGGCTCCAACTCCTACAATGAGCAGTTCTTC

J gene: TRBJ1-5
D gene: NA
clone size: NA
V gene: TRBV30
CDR3 protein: CAWSGTNMGQPQHF
CDR3 DNA: TGTGCCTGGAGTGGGACGAATATGGGTCAGCCCCAGCATTTT

J gene: TRBJ2-7
D gene: NA
clone size: NA
V gene: TRBV6-1
CDR3 protein: CASIRRNYNEQYF
CDR3 DNA: TGTGCCAGCATCCGCAGAAACTACAATGAGCAGTACTTC

J gene: TRBJ2-1
D gene: TRBD2
clone size: many
V gene: TRBV6-2/TRBV6-3
CDR3 protein: CASSQPPSLAGTYSYNEQFF
CDR3 DNA: TGTGCCAGCAGTCAGCCCCCCTCCTTAGCGGGAACCTACTCCTACAATGAGCAGTTCTTC

J gene: TRBJ2-1
D gene: TRBD2
clone size: NA
V gene: TRBV4-1
CDR3 protein: CASSETSGSYNEQFF
CDR3 DNA: TGCGCCAGCAGCGAAACTAGCGGGAGTTACAATGAGCAGTTCTTC

J gene: TRBJ2-4
D gene: TRBD1
clone size: NA
V gene: TRBV5-1
CDR3 protein: CASSPTRQGVFQYF
CDR3 DNA: TGCGCCAGCAGCCCAACGAGACAGGGGGTTTTTCAGTACTTC

J gene: TRBJ2-5
D gene: TRBD2
clone size: many
V gene: TRBV24-1
CDR3 protein: CATSPGGQETQYF
CDR3 DNA: TGTGCCACCAGCCCGGGAGGGCAAGAGACCCAGTACTTC

J gene: TRBJ2-1
D gene: NA
clone size: few
V gene: TRBV9
CDR3 protein: CASSPSEYNDFEQFF
CDR3 DNA: TGTGCCAGCAGCCCATCTGAGTACAATGACTTTGAGCAGTTCTTC

J gene: TRBJ2-1
D gene: NA
clone size: NA
V gene: TRBV19
CDR3 protein: CASSIAGNNFMNNEQFF
CDR3 DNA: TGTGCCAGTAGTATAGCAGGGAATAACTTTATGAACAATGAGCAGTTCTTC

J gene: TRBJ2-2
D gene: NA
clone size: NA
V gene: TRBV11-2
CDR3 protein: CASSLRLVRTGELFF
CDR3 DNA: TGTGCCAGCAGCCTAAGACTAGTCAGGACCGGGGAGCTGTTTTTT

J gene: TRBJ2-2
D gene: TRBD1
clone size: NA
V gene: TRBV5-1
CDR3 protein: CASSTQDRAYTGELFF
CDR3 DNA: TGCGCCAGCAGCACTCAAGACAGGGCTTACACCGGGGAGCTGTTTTTT

J gene: TRBJ1-2
D gene: NA
clone size: few
V gene: TRBV7-9
CDR3 protein: CASSPTTGYGYTF
CDR3 DNA: TGTGCCAGCAGCCCGACCACGGGGTATGGCTACACCTTC

J gene: TRBJ1-2
D gene: NA
clone size: many
V gene: TRBV28
CDR3 protein: CASSLKQVYGYTF
CDR3 DNA: TGTGCCAGCAGTTTAAAACAGGTCTATGGCTACACCTTC

J gene: TRBJ1-2
D gene: TRBD1
clone size: NA
V gene: TRBV14
CDR3 protein: CASSTGGDHIGYTF
CDR3 DNA: TGTGCCAGCAGTACAGGGGGCGACCATATTGGCTACACCTTC